A single sample is the source of the 32 T cell receptor beta chains below, sequenced in a study of technical replicates of blood from several donors. Here immunoSEQ multiplex PCR was the method, and the copy in TCRdb shows in-frame clones only, minus some. There are 95,000 to 100,000 clones in the sample; approximately 96% occur only once, and approximately 0.2% lies in the top ten. The sample consisted of T cells isolated from PBMCs. The receptors derive from a human donor in good health.

This clone has a single count. V usage is TRBV4-1 and J usage is TRBJ2-1; the match to TRBD2 covers 7 bases. Germline V gives CDR1 MGHRA, CDR2 YSYEKL. V dropped 6 bases and J dropped 0; count of bases not matched to a gene: 11. This CDR3 spans 17 amino acids. CDR3 sequence: CASSRSGLVISYNEQFF. The CDR3, as DNA: TGCGCCAGCAGTCGTAGCGGACTAGTTATCTCCTACAATGAGCAGTTCTTC.

The gene calls are TRBV11-3 and TRBJ1-6; D may be TRBD1 (6 bases). Trimming cost V 4 bases and J 9 bases, with 16 bases left between them. This CDR3 is built from 15 residues. Per the germline V gene, CDR1 is SGHNT and CDR2 is YENEEA. The CDR3, as DNA: TGTGCCAGCAGCTCCCCGGGACATTCGGCTTCACCCCTCCACTTT. It yields the protein CASSSPGHSASPLHF.

The chain couples TRBV28 to TRBJ1-1; a possible D gene is TRBD1 (5 bases). V dropped 5 bases and J dropped 0 bases, with 10 bases sitting between them. The germline V gene encodes CDR1 MDHEN and CDR2 SYDVKM. This CDR3 is 14 amino acids long. The CDR3 DNA is TGTGCCAGCAGTCCCAGGGCCGTGAACACTGAAGCTTTCTTT. Translation: CASSPRAVNTEAFF.

The chain has TRBV12-1 and TRBJ2-3; the table's D call TRBD2 went unverified against the DNA. TRBV12-1 is a listed pseudogene. The CDR3 runs to 15 residues. The DNA of the CDR3 is TGTGCCAGCAGCTTTCAGCGGGGCCGCACAGATACGCAGTATTTT. Amino acids: CASSFQRGRTDTQYF.

V gene TRBV6-1 combines with J gene TRBJ2-1; unclear D gene. Germline CDR1 is MNHNS and CDR2 is SASEGT. V was trimmed by 3 bases and J by 4 bases, leaving 13 bases between them. The CDR3 runs 15 residues. The CDR3: CASSDWRSQYNEQFF. The CDR3 DNA follows: TGTGCCAGCAGTGATTGGCGGAGCCAATACAATGAGCAGTTCTTC.

This clone occurred once. The chain uses TRBV10-2 and TRBJ1-2; 9 bases fit TRBD1. The CDR3 consists of 14 residues. After removal of 6 bases from V and 3 bases from J, the junction contained 5 bases not matched to a gene. Germline V gene lookup returns CDR1 WSHSY and CDR2 SAAADI. This CDR3 is CASRGRTGDYGYTF. CDR3 in DNA: TGCGCCAGCAGGGGCCGGACAGGGGACTATGGCTACACCTTC.

The chain has TRBV6-5 and TRBJ1-1; TRBD1 matches 7 bases. This CDR3 is built from 15 residues. J gave up 3 bases and V 3 bases, and 7 bases lay outside the gene matches. Germline assignment: CDR1 MNHEY and CDR2 SVGAGI. CDR3 DNA sequence: TGTGCCAGCAGTTATTGGTCAGGGGGAGACACTGAAGCTTTCTTT. Protein: CASSYWSGGDTEAFF.

The J gene is TRBJ2-5, the V gene TRBV30; 7 bases map to TRBD1. The ends lost 4 bases at V and 4 bases at J; junction bases unmatched: 3. Germline V gene lookup returns CDR1 GTSNPN and CDR2 SVGIG (reference sequence). CDR3 size: 12 residues. The CDR3, as DNA: TGTGCCTGGAAGGGGGCTGCAGAGACCCAGTACTTC. Protein sequence: CAWKGAAETQYF.

The chain is built from TRBV29-1 and TRBJ1-2; 7 nucleotides align to TRBD1. The CDR3 has 13 amino acids. With V trimmed by 7 bases and J by 6 bases, 11 bases remained unmatched. CDR1 SQVTM and CDR2 ANQGSEA come from the germline V gene. CDR3 bases: TGCAGCGAGATTAAAACAGGGGATGATGGCTACACCTTC. Protein product: CSEIKTGDDGYTF.

The CDR3 nucleotides are TGTGCCACCAGCAGGGGGTGGGGCGACTTTAGCAATCAGCCCCAGCATTTT. Protein sequence: CATSRGWGDFSNQPQHF. V gene TRBV15 combines with J gene TRBJ1-5, with a weak D call TRBD1 (5 bases). CDR3 length equals 17 residues. From germline, CDR1 is LNHNV and CDR2 YYDKDF (reference sequence). Trimming cost V 3 bases and J 0 bases, with 15 bases left between them.

The rearrangement uses TRBV19 and TRBJ1-1; 7 bases are shared with TRBD1. The CDR3 consists of 13 residues. Per the germline V gene, CDR1 is LNHDA and CDR2 is SQIVND (reference sequence). The V and J ends lost 2 bases and 10 bases, in that order; junction bases with no gene match: 7. The chain's CDR3 is CASSIQGQSRAFF. The CDR3 DNA reads as TGTGCCAGTAGTATACAGGGACAGTCTAGAGCTTTCTTT.

This chain links TRBV25-1 with TRBJ2-2; 8 positions agree with TRBD2. The CDR3 sequence is 16 residues long. Germline CDR1 MGHDK, CDR2 SYGVNS. V shed 0 bases and J 7 bases; nucleotides not matched to a gene: 7. The CDR3 region has the DNA TGTGCCAGCAGTGAATACCGCGGGGGGCTTAACGGGGAGCTGTTTTTT. It translates to CASSEYRGGLNGELFF.

The chain uses TRBV2 and TRBJ2-7; no clear D gene. The CDR3 is made up of 14 amino acids. Deletions cut 2 bases from V and 0 bases from J, with 8 bases between. The germline V gene encodes CDR1 SNHLY and CDR2 FYNNEI. The CDR3 DNA reads as TGTGCCAGCAGTGAATTCCCCAACTCCTACGAGCAGTACTTC. Translating it yields CASSEFPNSYEQYF.

The chain employs TRBV2 and TRBJ2-7; a weak D match, TRBD1 (5 bases). CDR3 size: 14 residues. V was pared by 1 base and J by 7 bases, with 14 bases between. Germline lookup yields CDR1 SNHLY and CDR2 FYNNEI. Written as DNA, the CDR3 is TGTGCCAGCAGTGAAGGGTCGACAGTACCGGAGCAGTACTTC. It translates to CASSEGSTVPEQYF. Full variable domain (rest looked up from reference TRBV2 and TRBJ2-7): EPEVTQTPSHQVTQMGQEVILRCVPISNHLYFYWYRQILGQKVEFLVSFYNNEISEKSEIFDDQFSVERPDGSNFTLKIRSTKLEDSAMYFCASSEGSTVPEQYFGPGTRLTVT.

The chain couples TRBV18 to TRBJ1-1; D gene unclear. Germline V gives CDR1 KGHSH, CDR2 LQKENI. The CDR3 covers 13 residues. V was trimmed by 4 bases and J by 8 bases, leaving 14 bases between them. The CDR3 coding sequence is TGTGCCAGCTCACTCGACAACTCCGTCGAAGCTTTCTTT. Translating gives CASSLDNSVEAFF.

This sequence joins TRBV4-2 and TRBJ1-5; D might be TRBD1 (6 bases). V was pared by 5 bases and J by 2 bases, with 13 bases between. This CDR3 has 15 amino acids. Germline loops: CDR1 LGHNA, CDR2 YNFKEQ. The CDR3 loop reads CASSSRGDGNQPQHF. CDR3 in DNA: TGTGCCAGCAGCTCCAGGGGTGATGGCAATCAGCCCCAGCATTTT.

The V and J genes are TRBV7-8 and TRBJ2-1, with D possibly matching TRBD1 (6 bases). V dropped 0 bases and J dropped 5 bases, with 14 bases sitting between them. Per the germline V gene, CDR1 is SGHVS and CDR2 is FQNEAQ. This CDR3 has 16 amino acids. CDR3 in DNA: TGTGCCAGCAGCTTAGCGCAGCGTGGGGGCGACAATGAGCAGTTCTTC. Translation: CASSLAQRGGDNEQFF.

The rearrangement uses TRBV6-5 and TRBJ2-7; 7 bases line up with TRBD1. The CDR3 sequence is 14 residues long. V shed 6 bases and J 2 bases; nucleotides not matched to a gene: 7. CDR1 and CDR2 (germline): MNHEY, SVGAGI. The CDR3 loop is CASRYRGVTYEQYF. The DNA for the CDR3 is TGTGCCAGCAGATACAGGGGTGTGACCTACGAGCAGTACTTC.

This clone has just one count. This chain connects TRBV5-8 to TRBJ1-2; D unresolved. Per germline, CDR1 SGHTS and CDR2 YDEGEE. V was shortened by 1 base and J by 2 bases, with 12 bases between the two germline ends. The CDR3 length is 15 residues. CDR3 in amino acids: CASSLYGGGNYGYTF. CDR3 nucleotide sequence: TGTGCCAGCAGCTTGTACGGAGGTGGGAACTATGGCTACACCTTC. The whole variable domain, filled in from reference TRBV5-8 and TRBJ1-2, reads EAGVTQSPTHLIKTRGQQATLRCSPISGHTSVYWYQQALGLGLQFLLWYDEGEERNRGNFPPRFSGRQFPNYSSELNVNALELEDSALYLCASSLYGGGNYGYTFGSGTRLTVV.

The chain uses TRBV5-5 and TRBJ1-5, with 7 positions matching TRBD1. The ends lost 0 bases at V and 4 bases at J; junction bases unmatched: 4. The CDR3 consists of 15 residues. Germline assignment: CDR1 SGHKS and CDR2 YYEKEE (reference sequence). The CDR3 region is CASSLEGGRNQPQHF. The CDR3 DNA reads as TGTGCCAGCAGCTTGGAAGGGGGCCGTAATCAGCCCCAGCATTTT.

This clone appeared once. The chain couples TRBV6-5 to TRBJ2-1; 12 bases fit TRBD2. Germline CDR1 and CDR2: MNHEY and SVGAGI. The V and J ends lost 6 bases and 4 bases, in that order; junction bases with no gene match: 4. This CDR3 is 15 amino acids long. CDR3 DNA sequence: TGTGCCAGCAGCGGACTAGCGGGGAGGTACAATGAGCAGTTCTTC. Translation gives CASSGLAGRYNEQFF.

In its sample, this clone was seen a few times. The chain carries TRBV7-2 and TRBJ1-5, with D unresolved. This CDR3 comprises 15 residues. The germline gives CDR1 SGHTA, CDR2 FQGNSA. Trimming took 1 base from V and 0 from J, leaving 7 bases between them. The CDR3 here is CASSLVSVSNQPQHF. The DNA for the CDR3 is TGTGCCAGCAGCTTAGTATCAGTTAGCAATCAGCCCCAGCATTTT.

The chain is built from TRBV2 and TRBJ2-5; perhaps TRBD2 as D (6 bases). CDR1 is SNHLY and CDR2 is FYNNEI in the germline V gene. The CDR3 runs to 17 residues. Trimming removed 6 bases from V and 2 bases from J, with 22 bases in between. Here the CDR3 DNA reads TGTGCCAGCAGCTACAACGACGGGACTCTGAGGCAAGAGACCCAGTACTTC. Translated, it gives CASSYNDGTLRQETQYF.

V and J are TRBV7-9 and TRBJ1-2; D is possibly TRBD1 (5 bases). This CDR3 comprises 15 residues. Germline V gene lookup returns CDR1 SEHNR and CDR2 FQNEAQ (reference sequence). Trimming left V 7 bases short and J 3 bases short, with 18 bases between. The CDR3, as DNA: TGTGCCAGCACTCGTCAGGGAGGGGAGGACTATGGCTACACCTTC. Protein product: CASTRQGGEDYGYTF.

This rearrangement joins TRBV7-6 to TRBJ2-7; tentatively, D is TRBD1 (6 bases). This CDR3 is built from 14 residues. The germline V and J ends were trimmed by 1 base and 3 bases, with 10 bases remaining between them. Germline loops: CDR1 SGHVS, CDR2 FNYEAQ. CDR3 DNA sequence: TGTGCCAGCAGCTTAGATCCAGGGGACTACGAGCAGTACTTC. Translation gives CASSLDPGDYEQYF.

This chain connects TRBV5-4 to TRBJ2-2, with TRBD1 matching 7 bases. CDR1 is SGHNT, CDR2 YYREEE, per germline (reference sequence). V lost 1 base and J lost 1; bases outside the gene matches: 1. This CDR3 has 15 amino acids. This CDR3 reads CASSLRGLNTGELFF. CDR3 sequence (DNA): TGTGCCAGCAGCTTGAGGGGGCTGAACACCGGGGAGCTGTTTTTT.

In its sample, this clone was seen once. The chain recombines TRBV5-6 with TRBJ2-2; 7 positions agree with TRBD2. The V gene end was trimmed by 1 base and the J gene end by 6 bases; junction bases not matched to a gene: 3. Per germline, CDR1 SGHDT and CDR2 YYEEEE. This CDR3 is 14 amino acids long. The CDR3 region is CASSLRGGAGELFF. CDR3 bases: TGTGCCAGCAGCTTGCGTGGGGGGGCCGGGGAGCTGTTTTTT.

The chain is built from TRBV27 and TRBJ2-5, with 10 bases that match TRBD1. The V segment lost 6 bases and the J segment 0 bases; nucleotides outside the gene matches: 4. Per germline, CDR1 MNHEY and CDR2 SMNVEV (reference sequence). The CDR3 consists of 15 residues. CDR3 amino acids: CASSYGTGDQETQYF. The DNA for the CDR3 is TGTGCCAGCAGCTACGGGACAGGGGACCAAGAGACCCAGTACTTC.

The chain links TRBV7-2 to TRBJ1-2; D is unresolved. Trimming cost V 5 bases and J 8 bases, with 6 bases left between them. There are 10 residues in the CDR3. From germline, CDR1 is SGHTA and CDR2 FQGNSA. The CDR3, as DNA: TGTGCCAGCAGCCTCGTAGGCTACACCTTC. It is translated as CASSLVGYTF.

This rearrangement joins TRBV2 to TRBJ2-7; 10 bases align to TRBD2. J was trimmed by 3 bases and V by 3 bases; bases with no gene match: 14. Germline V gene sequence: CDR1 SNHLY, CDR2 FYNNEI. This CDR3 region has 18 residues. CDR3 sequence: CASSDIPHGLAVSYEQYF. The DNA of the CDR3 is TGTGCCAGCAGTGATATCCCCCACGGACTAGCGGTGAGCTACGAGCAGTACTTC.

The V call is TRBV5-1, the J call TRBJ2-1, with TRBD1 identical over 10 bases. The V gene end was trimmed by 4 bases and the J gene end by 8 bases; junction bases not matched to a gene: 9. Germline CDR1 reads SGHRS; CDR2 reads YFSETQ. CDR3 length: 15 residues. The CDR3 DNA reads as TGCGCCAGCAGCAGTGGGACAGGGGAGGGGGATGAGCAGTTCTTC. This translates into CASSSGTGEGDEQFF.

V and J are TRBV7-6 and TRBJ2-7, with 8 bases identical to TRBD2. This CDR3 is 15 amino acids long. From germline, CDR1 is SGHVS and CDR2 FNYEAQ. Germline trimming cut 4 bases from V and 3 bases from J; bases unmatched to any gene: 8. The CDR3 DNA is TGTGCCAGCAGCTGGCAAGCGGGGGTTCGCTACGAGCAGTACTTC. Translation gives CASSWQAGVRYEQYF.